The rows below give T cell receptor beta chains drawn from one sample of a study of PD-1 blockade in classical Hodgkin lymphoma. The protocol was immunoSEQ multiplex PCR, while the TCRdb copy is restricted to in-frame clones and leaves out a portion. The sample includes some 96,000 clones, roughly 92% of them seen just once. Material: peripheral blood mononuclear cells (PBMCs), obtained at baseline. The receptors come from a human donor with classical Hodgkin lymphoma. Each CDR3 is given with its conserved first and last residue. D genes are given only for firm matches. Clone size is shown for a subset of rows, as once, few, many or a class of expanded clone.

cdr3_aa: CASSSLAGATDEQFF; cdr3_nt: TGTGCCAGCAGTTCCCTAGCGGGAGCTACCGATGAGCAGTTCTTC; clone_size: .; d_call: TRBD2; v_call: TRBV2; j_call: TRBJ2-1
cdr3_aa: CASSPRPTGFTGELFF; cdr3_nt: TGTGCCAGCAGTCCAAGACCCACAGGATTCACCGGGGAGCTGTTTTTT; clone_size: once; d_call: .; v_call: TRBV27; j_call: TRBJ2-2
cdr3_aa: CAWSPGGRTEAFF; cdr3_nt: TGTGCCTGGAGTCCAGGGGGCCGTACTGAAGCTTTCTTT; clone_size: .; d_call: TRBD1; v_call: TRBV30; j_call: TRBJ1-1
cdr3_aa: CASSLSRSSYEQYF; cdr3_nt: TGTGCCAGCAGCTTATCCCGGAGCTCCTACGAGCAGTACTTC; clone_size: .; d_call: .; v_call: TRBV11-2; j_call: TRBJ2-7
cdr3_aa: CASSIRAGASTGELFF; cdr3_nt: TGTGCCAGTAGTATACGGGCGGGAGCGAGCACCGGGGAGCTGTTTTTT; clone_size: once; d_call: TRBD2; v_call: TRBV19; j_call: TRBJ2-2
cdr3_aa: CASSPHGETQYF; cdr3_nt: TGTGCCAGCAGCCCCCATGGAGAGACCCAGTACTTC; clone_size: .; d_call: .; v_call: TRBV7-9; j_call: TRBJ2-5
cdr3_aa: CASSEFEGRDSYTF; cdr3_nt: TGCGCCAGCAGTGAGTTCGAAGGGAGGGACAGCTACACCTTC; clone_size: .; d_call: .; v_call: TRBV10-2; j_call: TRBJ1-2
cdr3_aa: CASSFWSGNYEQYF; cdr3_nt: TGTGCCAGCAGTTTTTGGTCAGGAAACTACGAGCAGTACTTC; clone_size: .; d_call: .; v_call: TRBV28; j_call: TRBJ2-7
cdr3_aa: CASSSDMNTEAFF; cdr3_nt: TGTGCCAGCAGTTCTGACATGAACACTGAAGCTTTCTTT; clone_size: few; d_call: .; v_call: TRBV6-5; j_call: TRBJ1-1
cdr3_aa: CASTRDSQEVYTEAFF; cdr3_nt: TGCGCCAGCACCCGGGACAGCCAGGAAGTATACACTGAAGCTTTCTTT; clone_size: .; d_call: TRBD1; v_call: TRBV5-1; j_call: TRBJ1-1
cdr3_aa: CASSETGDYEQYF; cdr3_nt: TGTGCCAGCTCGGAAACAGGGGACTACGAGCAGTACTTC; clone_size: .; d_call: TRBD1; v_call: TRBV7-9; j_call: TRBJ2-7
cdr3_aa: CASSDGGGIYFGQYF; cdr3_nt: TGTGCCAGCAGTGATGGGGGGGGCATATATTTCGGGCAGTACTTC; clone_size: .; d_call: .; v_call: TRBV6-1; j_call: TRBJ2-7
cdr3_aa: CSVEETGGMNTEAFF; cdr3_nt: TGCAGCGTTGAGGAAACAGGGGGCATGAACACTGAAGCTTTCTTT; clone_size: once; d_call: TRBD1; v_call: TRBV29-1; j_call: TRBJ1-1
cdr3_aa: CASRADQETQYF; cdr3_nt: TGTGCCAGCAGGGCGGACCAAGAGACCCAGTACTTC; clone_size: .; d_call: .; v_call: TRBV2; j_call: TRBJ2-5
cdr3_aa: CASTQQLEAEQFF; cdr3_nt: TGTGCCAGCACCCAGCAGCTAGAGGCTGAGCAGTTCTTC; clone_size: .; d_call: .; v_call: TRBV6-1; j_call: TRBJ2-1
cdr3_aa: CAWSTGGVETQYF; cdr3_nt: TGTGCCTGGAGTACCGGGGGGGTGGAGACCCAGTACTTC; clone_size: .; d_call: TRBD2; v_call: TRBV30; j_call: TRBJ2-5
cdr3_aa: CAWQMGLPGANVLTF; cdr3_nt: TGTGCCTGGCAAATGGGGCTACCTGGGGCCAACGTCCTGACTTTC; clone_size: .; d_call: .; v_call: TRBV30; j_call: TRBJ2-6
cdr3_aa: CASSSSDKLYGYTF; cdr3_nt: .; clone_size: .; d_call: .; v_call: TRBV28; j_call: TRBJ1-2
cdr3_aa: CASSFGYEQYF; cdr3_nt: TGTGCCAGCAGTTTTGGCTACGAGCAGTACTTC; clone_size: .; d_call: .; v_call: TRBV27; j_call: TRBJ2-7
cdr3_aa: CAWSVNYEQYF; cdr3_nt: TGTGCCTGGAGTGTAAACTACGAGCAGTACTTC; clone_size: .; d_call: .; v_call: TRBV30; j_call: TRBJ2-7
cdr3_aa: CASSLWGGQSYEQYF; cdr3_nt: TGTGCCAGCAGTTTATGGGGTGGGCAGTCCTACGAGCAGTACTTC; clone_size: .; d_call: .; v_call: TRBV28; j_call: TRBJ2-7
cdr3_aa: CASSLWYRGARGGNQPQHF; cdr3_nt: TGTGCCAGCAGTTTGTGGTACAGGGGAGCCCGAGGTGGCAATCAGCCCCAGCATTTT; clone_size: .; d_call: TRBD1; v_call: TRBV28; j_call: TRBJ1-5
cdr3_aa: CASSESTGSNEQYF; cdr3_nt: TGCGCCAGCAGTGAGTCGACAGGGAGCAACGAGCAGTACTTC; clone_size: .; d_call: TRBD1; v_call: TRBV10-1; j_call: TRBJ2-7
cdr3_aa: CASSEKAGAAYEQYF; cdr3_nt: TGTGCCAGCAGTGAAAAGGCGGGAGCGGCCTACGAGCAGTACTTC; clone_size: .; d_call: TRBD2; v_call: TRBV6-1; j_call: TRBJ2-7
cdr3_aa: CASSVEGSSGNTIYF; cdr3_nt: TGTGCCAGCAGCGTAGAGGGCAGCTCTGGAAACACCATATATTTT; clone_size: .; d_call: .; v_call: TRBV9; j_call: TRBJ1-3
cdr3_aa: CASSPGGYHYEQYF; cdr3_nt: TGTGCCAGCAGCCCGGGAGGCTACCACTACGAGCAGTACTTC; clone_size: once; d_call: TRBD2; v_call: TRBV27; j_call: TRBJ2-7
cdr3_aa: CASSPGGTAYGYTF; cdr3_nt: TGTGCCAGCTCACCGGGAGGGACAGCGTATGGCTACACCTTC; clone_size: .; d_call: TRBD1; v_call: TRBV18; j_call: TRBJ1-2
cdr3_aa: CASRDGPYGMQFF; cdr3_nt: TGTGCCAGCAGAGACGGGCCCTACGGTATGCAGTTCTTC; clone_size: .; d_call: .; v_call: TRBV6-4; j_call: TRBJ2-1
cdr3_aa: CASSPLVTVTDTQYF; cdr3_nt: TGTGCCAGCAGTCCCCTGGTTACCGTCACAGATACGCAGTATTTT; clone_size: .; d_call: .; v_call: TRBV27; j_call: TRBJ2-3
cdr3_aa: CASSWSGTQGSEQYF; cdr3_nt: TGCGCCAGCAGCTGGTCCGGGACCCAAGGCTCCGAGCAGTACTTC; clone_size: .; d_call: .; v_call: TRBV5-1; j_call: TRBJ2-7
cdr3_aa: CASSVAGPGYEQYF; cdr3_nt: TGTGCCAGCAGCGTAGCTGGGCCGGGCTACGAGCAGTACTTC; clone_size: .; d_call: .; v_call: TRBV9; j_call: TRBJ2-7
cdr3_aa: CASSLGVSGIVETQYF; cdr3_nt: TGTGCCAGCAGCTTAGGTGTTAGCGGGATAGTAGAGACCCAGTACTTC; clone_size: .; d_call: TRBD2; v_call: TRBV11-2; j_call: TRBJ2-5
cdr3_aa: CAWSVHRPDTQYF; cdr3_nt: TGTGCCTGGAGTGTACATCGTCCAGATACGCAGTATTTT; clone_size: .; d_call: .; v_call: TRBV30; j_call: TRBJ2-3
cdr3_aa: CASSAGTGSYEQYF; cdr3_nt: TGTGCCAGCAGCGCCGGGACAGGGTCCTACGAGCAGTACTTC; clone_size: .; d_call: TRBD1; v_call: TRBV27; j_call: TRBJ2-7
cdr3_aa: CASSSKDRSKNIQYF; cdr3_nt: TGTGCCAGCAGCTCCAAGGACAGATCCAAAAACATTCAGTACTTC; clone_size: .; d_call: .; v_call: TRBV27; j_call: TRBJ2-4
cdr3_aa: CASGQTYEQYF; cdr3_nt: TGTGCCAGCGGACAGACCTACGAGCAGTACTTC; clone_size: .; d_call: .; v_call: TRBV5-5; j_call: TRBJ2-7
cdr3_aa: CASSQGSGQPNTGELFF; cdr3_nt: TGTGCCAGCAGCCAAGGGTCGGGGCAGCCGAACACCGGGGAGCTGTTTTTT; clone_size: .; d_call: .; v_call: TRBV4-2; j_call: TRBJ2-2
cdr3_aa: CASRARLAGAGELFF; cdr3_nt: TGTGCCAGCAGGGCGAGACTAGCGGGGGCCGGGGAGCTGTTTTTT; clone_size: .; d_call: TRBD2; v_call: TRBV27; j_call: TRBJ2-2
cdr3_aa: CASSPGVSGANVLTF; cdr3_nt: TGTGCCAGCTCACCGGGTGTCTCTGGGGCCAACGTCCTGACTTTC; clone_size: once; d_call: .; v_call: TRBV18; j_call: TRBJ2-6
cdr3_aa: CASSLVGAVYNEQFF; cdr3_nt: TGTGCCAGCAGCTTGGTAGGGGCGGTTTACAATGAGCAGTTCTTC; clone_size: once; d_call: .; v_call: TRBV5-4; j_call: TRBJ2-1
cdr3_aa: CASSFRGANGELFF; cdr3_nt: TGTGCCAGCAGCTTCCGGGGGGCTAACGGGGAGCTGTTTTTT; clone_size: once; d_call: .; v_call: TRBV7-2; j_call: TRBJ2-2
cdr3_aa: CASSLMAGGSFPYGYTF; cdr3_nt: TGTGCCAGCAGTTTAATGGCAGGGGGTAGTTTCCCCTATGGCTACACCTTC; clone_size: .; d_call: TRBD1; v_call: TRBV28; j_call: TRBJ1-2
cdr3_aa: CASSQAYRGRGTDTEAFF; cdr3_nt: TGCGCCAGCAGCCAAGCATATAGGGGGCGCGGAACGGACACTGAAGCTTTCTTT; clone_size: .; d_call: TRBD1; v_call: TRBV4-1; j_call: TRBJ1-1
cdr3_aa: CASRDRHSEVQYF; cdr3_nt: TGTGCCAGCAGAGACCGACACTCCGAAGTTCAGTACTTC; clone_size: .; d_call: .; v_call: TRBV7-2; j_call: TRBJ2-4
cdr3_aa: CASSTGLAGELFF; cdr3_nt: TGTGCCAGTAGTACAGGACTAGCCGGGGAGCTGTTTTTT; clone_size: .; d_call: TRBD2; v_call: TRBV19; j_call: TRBJ2-2
cdr3_aa: CASSLISGRAGNEQFF; cdr3_nt: TGTGCCAGCAGCTTAATCAGCGGGAGGGCTGGGAATGAGCAGTTCTTC; clone_size: .; d_call: TRBD2; v_call: TRBV7-3; j_call: TRBJ2-1